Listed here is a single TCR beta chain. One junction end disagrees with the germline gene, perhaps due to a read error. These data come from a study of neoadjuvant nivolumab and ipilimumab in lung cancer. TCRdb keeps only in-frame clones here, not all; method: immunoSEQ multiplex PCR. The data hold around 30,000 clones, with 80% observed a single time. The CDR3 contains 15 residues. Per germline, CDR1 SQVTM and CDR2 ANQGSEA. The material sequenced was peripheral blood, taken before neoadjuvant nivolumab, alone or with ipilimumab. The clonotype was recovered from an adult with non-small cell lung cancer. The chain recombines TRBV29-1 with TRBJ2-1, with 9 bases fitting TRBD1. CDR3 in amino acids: CSAERPQGARNEQFF. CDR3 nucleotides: TGCAGCGCTGAACGGCCACAGGGGGCGAGGAATGAGCAGTTCTTC.